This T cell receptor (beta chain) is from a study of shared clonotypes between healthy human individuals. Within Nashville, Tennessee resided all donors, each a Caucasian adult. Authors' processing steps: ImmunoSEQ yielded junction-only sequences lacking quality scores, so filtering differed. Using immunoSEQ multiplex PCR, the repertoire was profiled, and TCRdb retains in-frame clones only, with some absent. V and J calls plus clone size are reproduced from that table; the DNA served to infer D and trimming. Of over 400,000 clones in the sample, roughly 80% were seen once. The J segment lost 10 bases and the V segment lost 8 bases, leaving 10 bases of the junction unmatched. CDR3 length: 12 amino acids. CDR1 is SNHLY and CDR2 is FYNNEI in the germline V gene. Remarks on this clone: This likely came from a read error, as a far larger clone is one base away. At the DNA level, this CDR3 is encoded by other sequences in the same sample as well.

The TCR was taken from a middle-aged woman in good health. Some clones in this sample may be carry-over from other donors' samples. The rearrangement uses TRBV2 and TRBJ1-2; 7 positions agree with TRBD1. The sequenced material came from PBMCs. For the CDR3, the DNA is TGTGCCAGCCAAGGACAGGTGGATGACTACACCTTC. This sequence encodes CASQGQVDDYTF.